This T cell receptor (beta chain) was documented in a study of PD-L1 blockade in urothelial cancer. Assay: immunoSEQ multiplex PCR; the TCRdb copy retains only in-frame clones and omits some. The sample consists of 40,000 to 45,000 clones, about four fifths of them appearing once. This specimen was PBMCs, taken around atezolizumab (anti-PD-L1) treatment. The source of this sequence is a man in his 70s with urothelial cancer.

CDR3 protein: CASSPWDRGLNTEAFF. The CDR3 nucleotides are TGTGCCAGCAGCCCATGGGACAGGGGACTGAACACTGAAGCTTTCTTT. The rearrangement links TRBV11-2 to TRBJ1-1; TRBD1 aligns across 10 bases. J gave up 0 bases and V 5 bases, and 6 bases lay outside the gene matches. The CDR3 is made up of 16 amino acids. Germline V gene data show CDR1 as SGHAT and CDR2 as FQNNGV. Full variable domain (outside the CDR3, taken from reference TRBV11-2 and TRBJ1-1): EAGVAQSPRYKIIEKRQSVAFWCNPISGHATLYWYQQILGQGPKLLIQFQNNGVVDDSQLPKDRFSAERLKGVDSTLKIQPAKLEDSAVYLCASSPWDRGLNTEAFFGQGTRLTVV.